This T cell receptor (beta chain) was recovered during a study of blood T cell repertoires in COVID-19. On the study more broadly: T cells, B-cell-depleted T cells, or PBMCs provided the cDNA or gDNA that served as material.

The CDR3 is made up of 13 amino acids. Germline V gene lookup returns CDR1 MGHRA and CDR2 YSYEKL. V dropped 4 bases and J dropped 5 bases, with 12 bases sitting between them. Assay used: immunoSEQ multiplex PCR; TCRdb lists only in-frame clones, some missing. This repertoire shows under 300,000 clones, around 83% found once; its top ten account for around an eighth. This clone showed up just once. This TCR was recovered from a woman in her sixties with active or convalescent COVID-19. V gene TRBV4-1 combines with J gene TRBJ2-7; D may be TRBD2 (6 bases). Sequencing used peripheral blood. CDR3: CASSLGLPDEQYF. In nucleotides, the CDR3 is TGCGCCAGCAGCCTGGGACTTCCCGACGAGCAGTACTTC.